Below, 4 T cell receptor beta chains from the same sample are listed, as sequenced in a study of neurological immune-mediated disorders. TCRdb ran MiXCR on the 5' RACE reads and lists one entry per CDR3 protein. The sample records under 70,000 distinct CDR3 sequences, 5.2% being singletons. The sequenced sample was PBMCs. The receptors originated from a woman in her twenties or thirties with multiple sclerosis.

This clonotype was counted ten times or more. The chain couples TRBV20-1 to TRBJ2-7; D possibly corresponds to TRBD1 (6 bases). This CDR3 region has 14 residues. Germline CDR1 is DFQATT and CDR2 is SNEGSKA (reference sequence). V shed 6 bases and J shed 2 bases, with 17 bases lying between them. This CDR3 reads CSATRTGTPYEQYF. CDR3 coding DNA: TGCAGTGCCACTCGTACCGGGACACCCTACGAGCAGTACTTC.

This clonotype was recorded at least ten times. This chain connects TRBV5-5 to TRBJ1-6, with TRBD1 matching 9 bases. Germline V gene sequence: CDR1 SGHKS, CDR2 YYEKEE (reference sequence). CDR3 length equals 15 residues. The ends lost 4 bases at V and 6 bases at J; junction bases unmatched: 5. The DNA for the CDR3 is TGTGCCAGCAGCGTCGGGACAGGGACTAATTCACCCCTCCACTTT. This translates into CASSVGTGTNSPLHF.

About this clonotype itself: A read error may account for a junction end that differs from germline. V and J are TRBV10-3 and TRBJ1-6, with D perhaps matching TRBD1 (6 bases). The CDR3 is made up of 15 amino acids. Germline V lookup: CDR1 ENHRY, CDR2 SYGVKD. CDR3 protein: CAISGPGGANSPLNF. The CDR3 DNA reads TGTGCCATCAGTGGGCCGGGGGGGGCTAATTCACCCCTCAACTTT.

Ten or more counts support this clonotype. The CDR3 nucleotides are TGTGCCAGCAGCCCAGCTTCAGGGGTTGCCAATGAAAAACTGTTTTTT. This encodes CASSPASGVANEKLFF. The chain has TRBV3-1 and TRBJ1-4, with D possibly being TRBD1 (6 bases). Germline V gene sequence: CDR1 LGHDT, CDR2 YNNKEL (reference sequence). The CDR3 contains 16 residues. Trimming removed 4 bases at V and 5 bases at J, with 17 bases between.